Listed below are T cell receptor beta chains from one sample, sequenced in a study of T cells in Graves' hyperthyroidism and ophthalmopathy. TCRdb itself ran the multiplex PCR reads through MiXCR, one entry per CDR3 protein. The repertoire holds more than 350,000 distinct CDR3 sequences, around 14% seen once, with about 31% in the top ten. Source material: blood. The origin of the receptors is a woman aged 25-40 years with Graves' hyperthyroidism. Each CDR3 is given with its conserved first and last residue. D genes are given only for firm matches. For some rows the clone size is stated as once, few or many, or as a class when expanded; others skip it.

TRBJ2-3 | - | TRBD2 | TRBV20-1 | TGCAGTGCTAGGGACACTAGCGGGACCGGCACAGATACGCAGTATTTT | CSARDTSGTGTDTQYF
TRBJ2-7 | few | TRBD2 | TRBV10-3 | TGTGCCGTCAGTGTTACTAGCGGGAGCTACGAGCAGTACTTC | CAVSVTSGSYEQYF
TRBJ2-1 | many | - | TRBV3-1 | TGTGCCAGCAGCCAAGATGGGACGGGAGTTGGGCATGAGCAGTTCTTC | CASSQDGTGVGHEQFF
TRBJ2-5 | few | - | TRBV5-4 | TGTGCCAGCAGCTTGGCGTCAGAGACCCAGTACTTC | CASSLASETQYF
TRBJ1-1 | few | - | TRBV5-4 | TGTGCCAGCAGCCGCACAGAGGGTTACACTGAAGCTTTCTTT | CASSRTEGYTEAFF
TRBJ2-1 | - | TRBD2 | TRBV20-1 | TGCAGTGCTAGACCGCCTTCTAGCGGAAAGTACAATGAGCAGTTCTTC | CSARPPSSGKYNEQFF
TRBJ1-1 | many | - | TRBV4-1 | TGCGCCAGCAGCCAAGAGGGCCGGCCCGAAGCTTTCTTT | CASSQEGRPEAFF
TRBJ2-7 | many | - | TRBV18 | TGTGCCAGCTCACCACCCAGGGGAAACTACGAGCAGTACTTC | CASSPPRGNYEQYF
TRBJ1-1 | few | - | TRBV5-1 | TGCGCCAGCAGCCCAACGGATGTCGCGAACACTGAAGCTTTCTTT | CASSPTDVANTEAFF
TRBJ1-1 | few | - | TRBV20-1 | TGCAGTGCTAGAGGGAGGGTGGACACTGAAGCTTTCTTT | CSARGRVDTEAFF
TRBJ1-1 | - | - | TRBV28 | TGTGCCAGCAGTGGAGCTCGGCAGAGAGCTTTCTTT | CASSGARQRAFF
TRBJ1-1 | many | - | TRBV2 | TGTGCCAGCAGTGGAAGGGGCCGAAACACTGAAGCTTTCTTT | CASSGRGRNTEAFF
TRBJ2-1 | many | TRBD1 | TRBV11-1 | TGTGCCAGCAGCATAGGACAGGGGAGAAACGATGAGCAGTTCTTC | CASSIGQGRNDEQFF
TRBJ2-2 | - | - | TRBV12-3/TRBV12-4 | TGTGCCAGCAGTTTATATCCAGGGGACACCGGGGAGCTGTTTTTT | CASSLYPGDTGELFF
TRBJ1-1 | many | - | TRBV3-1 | TGTGCCAGCAGCCAAGGAGGCATCGCGAACACTGAAGCTTTCTTT | CASSQGGIANTEAFF
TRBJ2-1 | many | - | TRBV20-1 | TGCAGTGCTAGGGGGCAAGTTGAGCAGTTCTTC | CSARGQVEQFF
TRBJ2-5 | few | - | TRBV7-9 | TGTGCCAGCAGCCCCCCCCCAACATGGGGCCGGGAGACCCAGTACTTC | CASSPPPTWGRETQYF
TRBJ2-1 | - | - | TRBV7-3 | TGTGCCAGCAGCTTCGGCCCTCCCCCCTACAATGAGCAGTTCTTC | CASSFGPPPYNEQFF
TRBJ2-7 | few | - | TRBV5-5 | TGTGCCAGCAGCCGCGGAGTCGGGGTTCTCGAGCAGTACTTC | CASSRGVGVLEQYF
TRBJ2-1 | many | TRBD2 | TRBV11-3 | TGTGCCAGCAGCTCGCGGACTAGCGGGAGGGCGGATGAGCAGTTCTTC | CASSSRTSGRADEQFF
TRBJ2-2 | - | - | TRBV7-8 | TGTGCCAGCAGCTTATTACAGGGCTCGAACACCGGGGAGCTGTTTTTT | CASSLLQGSNTGELFF
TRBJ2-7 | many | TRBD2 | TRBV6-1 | TGTGCCAGCAGTTACGGGACTAGCGGTCCTACTTACGAGCAGTACTTC | CASSYGTSGPTYEQYF
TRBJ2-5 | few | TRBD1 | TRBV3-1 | TGTGCCAGCAGCCAGGAGAACCCCCAATGGGACAGGGAGACCCAGTACTTC | CASSQENPQWDRETQYF
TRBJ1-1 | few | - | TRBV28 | TGTGCCAGCAGTTTAACGGATTGGGGGAACACTGAAGCTTTCTTT | CASSLTDWGNTEAFF
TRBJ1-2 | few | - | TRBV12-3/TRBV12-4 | TGTGCCAGCAGCCATGGGGGTGGCTATGGCTACACCTTC | CASSHGGGYGYTF
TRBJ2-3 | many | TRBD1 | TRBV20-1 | TGCAGTGCTGGGGGCCCGGGACAGGGGATGGCAGATACGCAGTATTTT | CSAGGPGQGMADTQYF
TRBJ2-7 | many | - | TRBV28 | TGTGCCAGCAGTGCGCCGGGACTCCGCTCCTACGAGCAGTACTTC | CASSAPGLRSYEQYF
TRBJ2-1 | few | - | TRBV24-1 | TGTGCCACCAGTGAGGGCTTTCGGGAGACTTACAATGAGCAGTTCTTC | CATSEGFRETYNEQFF
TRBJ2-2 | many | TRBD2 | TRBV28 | TGTGCCAGCAGTTTGATGCGGGGGGGATCGAACACCGGGGAGCTGTTTTTT | CASSLMRGGSNTGELFF
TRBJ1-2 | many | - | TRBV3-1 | TGTGCCAGCAGCCAAGTTTCAGGGCTCTATGGCTACACCTTC | CASSQVSGLYGYTF
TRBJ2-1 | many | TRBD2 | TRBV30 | TGTGCCTGGAGTGTATCCCGGACTAGCGGAGGGGGCAATGAGCAGTTCTTC | CAWSVSRTSGGGNEQFF
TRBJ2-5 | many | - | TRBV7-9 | TGTGCCAGCAGCTTCCCCTCAAGGCAGGGAAGAAACGAGACCCAGTACTTC | CASSFPSRQGRNETQYF
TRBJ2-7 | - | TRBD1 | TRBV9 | TGTGCCAGCAGCGTAACGACAGGGGGAGTGTACGAGCAGTACTTC | CASSVTTGGVYEQYF
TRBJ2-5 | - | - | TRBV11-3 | TGTGCCAGCAGCTTAGGAACGGGCGTCCCTAATCAAGAGACCCGGTACTTC | CASSLGTGVPNQETRYF
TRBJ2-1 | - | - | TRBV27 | TGTGCCAGCAGTGTGCCCGGGCTGTACAATGAGCAGTTCTTC | CASSVPGLYNEQFF
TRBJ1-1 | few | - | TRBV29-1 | TGCAGCGTTGAAGGGGCAGGGAGTGGGGCTTTCTTT | CSVEGAGSGAFF
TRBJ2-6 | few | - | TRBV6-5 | TGTGCCAGCAGTTACGCCCAGGTCTCTGGGGCCAACGTCCTGACTTTC | CASSYAQVSGANVLTF
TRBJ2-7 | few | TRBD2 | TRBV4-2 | TGTGCCAGCAGCCAAGATATGGGCGGGAGCTCAATGGATTACGAGCAGTACTTC | CASSQDMGGSSMDYEQYF
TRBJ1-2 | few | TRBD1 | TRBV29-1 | TGCAGCGTTGAAGTTTCGACAGGGACTGGCTACACCTTC | CSVEVSTGTGYTF
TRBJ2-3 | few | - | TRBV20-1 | TGCAGTGCTAGAGATCCGCCAGGTAGAAGGTACACAGATACGCAGTATTTT | CSARDPPGRRYTDTQYF
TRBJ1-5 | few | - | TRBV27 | TGTGCCAGCAGCAAACTATCGACGGCTTATAGCAATCAGCCCCAGCATTTT | CASSKLSTAYSNQPQHF
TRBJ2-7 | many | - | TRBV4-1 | TGCGCCAGCAGCCGGGAGGAGGATTCCTACGAGCAGTACTTC | CASSREEDSYEQYF
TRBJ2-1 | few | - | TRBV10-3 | TGTGCCATCAGTAGGCAAGGAAGCTCCTACAATGAGCAGTTCTTC | CAISRQGSSYNEQFF
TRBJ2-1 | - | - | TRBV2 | TGTGCCAGCAGAGTAGGCAGGGAGCAAGGGTGGCAGTTCTTC | CASRVGREQGWQFF
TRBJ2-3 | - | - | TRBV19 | TGTGCCAGTAGTGCTAGGGGAGATACGCAGTATTTT | CASSARGDTQYF
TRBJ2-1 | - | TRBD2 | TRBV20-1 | TGCAGTGCTAGAGCCAGACTAGCGGGAGTTGTCAATGAGCAGTTCTTC | CSARARLAGVVNEQFF
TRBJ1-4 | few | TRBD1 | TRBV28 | TGTGCCAGCAGTTTATCGACAGGGGGAAATGAAAAACTGTTTTTT | CASSLSTGGNEKLFF
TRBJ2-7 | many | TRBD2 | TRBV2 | TGTGCCAGCAGTCTAGCGGATAAGCAGTACTTC | CASSLADKQYF
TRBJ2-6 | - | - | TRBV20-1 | TGCAGTGCTAGAGATCTGCAGGGAAGGAGCTCTGGGGCCAACGTCCTGACTTTC | CSARDLQGRSSGANVLTF
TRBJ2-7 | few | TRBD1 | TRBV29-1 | TGCAGCGTTGGATTTAGGACAGGCGAGGGGTCCTACGAGCAGTACTTC | CSVGFRTGEGSYEQYF
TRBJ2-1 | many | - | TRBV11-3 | TGTGCCAGCAGCTTAGGTAGCACCCACAATGAGCAGTTCTTC | CASSLGSTHNEQFF
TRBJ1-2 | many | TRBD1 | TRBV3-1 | TGTGCCAGCAGCCAAGCCCCGGGACAGTCTAACTATGGCTACACCTTC | CASSQAPGQSNYGYTF
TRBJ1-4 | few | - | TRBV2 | TGTGCCAGCAGTACGGCACTTGGGGAGGAAAAACTGTTTTTT | CASSTALGEEKLFF
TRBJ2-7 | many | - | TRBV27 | TGTGCCAGCAGTTTTTTACTGAGCTCCTACGAGCAGTACTTC | CASSFLLSSYEQYF
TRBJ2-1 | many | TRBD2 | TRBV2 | TGTGCCAGCAGAGCACTAGCGGGAGATGGGGGCAATGAGCAGTTCTTC | CASRALAGDGGNEQFF
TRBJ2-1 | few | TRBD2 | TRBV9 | TGTGCCAGCAGCCCCCGGGCGGGAGGGTATGAGCAGTTCTTC | CASSPRAGGYEQFF
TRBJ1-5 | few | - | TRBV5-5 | TGTGCCAGCAGCTTGGGACAGGTGGGGAATCAGCCCCAGCATTTT | CASSLGQVGNQPQHF